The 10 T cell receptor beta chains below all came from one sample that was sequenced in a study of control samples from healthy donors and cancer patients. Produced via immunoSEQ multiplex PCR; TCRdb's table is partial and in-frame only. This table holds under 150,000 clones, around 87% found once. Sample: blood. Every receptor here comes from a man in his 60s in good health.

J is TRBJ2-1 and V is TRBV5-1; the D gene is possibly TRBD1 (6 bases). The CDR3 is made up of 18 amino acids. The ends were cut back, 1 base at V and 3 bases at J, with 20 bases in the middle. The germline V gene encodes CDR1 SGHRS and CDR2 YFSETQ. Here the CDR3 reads CASSLNPPQGPNYNEQFF. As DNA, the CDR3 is TGCGCCAGCAGCTTGAACCCACCTCAGGGGCCGAACTACAATGAGCAGTTCTTC.

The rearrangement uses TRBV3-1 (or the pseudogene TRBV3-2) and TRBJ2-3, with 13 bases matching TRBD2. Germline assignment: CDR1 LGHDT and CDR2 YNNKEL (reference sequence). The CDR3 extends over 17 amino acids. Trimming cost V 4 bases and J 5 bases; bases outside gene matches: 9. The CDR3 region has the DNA TGTGCCAGCAGCCTTCGGACTAGCGGGGGTATAATAGATACGCAGTATTTT. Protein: CASSLRTSGGIIDTQYF.

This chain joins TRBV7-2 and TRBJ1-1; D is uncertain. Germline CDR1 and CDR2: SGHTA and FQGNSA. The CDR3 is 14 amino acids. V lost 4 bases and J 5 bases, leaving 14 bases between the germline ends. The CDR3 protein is CASSSRGLSTEAFF. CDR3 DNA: TGTGCCAGCAGCTCTCGGGGTTTGAGTACTGAAGCTTTCTTT.

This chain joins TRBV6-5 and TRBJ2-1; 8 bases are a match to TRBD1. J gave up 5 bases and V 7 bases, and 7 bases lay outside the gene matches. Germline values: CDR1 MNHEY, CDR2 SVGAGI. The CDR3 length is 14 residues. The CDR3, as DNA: TGTGCCAGCACGCCAGGGGGCGCGAACAATGAGCAGTTCTTC. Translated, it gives CASTPGGANNEQFF.

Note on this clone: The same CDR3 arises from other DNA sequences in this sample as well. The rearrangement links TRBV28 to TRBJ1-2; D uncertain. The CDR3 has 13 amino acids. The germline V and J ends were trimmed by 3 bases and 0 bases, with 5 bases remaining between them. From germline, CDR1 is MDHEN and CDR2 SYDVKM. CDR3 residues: CASSLLANYGYTF. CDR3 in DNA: TGTGCCAGCAGTTTGCTGGCTAACTATGGCTACACCTTC.

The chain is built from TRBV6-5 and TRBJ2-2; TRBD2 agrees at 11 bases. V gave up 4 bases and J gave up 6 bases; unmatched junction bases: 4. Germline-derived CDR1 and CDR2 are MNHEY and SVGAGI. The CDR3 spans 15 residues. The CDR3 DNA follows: TGTGCCAGCAGTTTTAGCGGGGGGGCCGCCGGGGAGCTGTTTTTT. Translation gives CASSFSGGAAGELFF.

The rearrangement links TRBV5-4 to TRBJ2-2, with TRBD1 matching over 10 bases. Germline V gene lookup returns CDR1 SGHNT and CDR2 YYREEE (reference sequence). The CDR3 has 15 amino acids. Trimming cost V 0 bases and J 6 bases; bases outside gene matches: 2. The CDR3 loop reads CASSLEGQGSGELFF. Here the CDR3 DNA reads TGTGCCAGCAGCTTGGAGGGACAGGGGTCCGGGGAGCTGTTTTTT.

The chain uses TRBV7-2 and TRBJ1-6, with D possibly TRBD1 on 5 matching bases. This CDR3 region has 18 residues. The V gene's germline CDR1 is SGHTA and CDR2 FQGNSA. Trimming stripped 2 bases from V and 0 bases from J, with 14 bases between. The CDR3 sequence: CASSLPSGPFSYNSPLHF. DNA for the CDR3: TGTGCCAGCAGCTTACCCTCAGGGCCCTTCTCCTATAATTCACCCCTCCACTTT. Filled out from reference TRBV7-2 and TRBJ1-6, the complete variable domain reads GAGVSQSPSNKVTEKGKDVELRCDPISGHTALYWYRQSLGQGLEFLIYFQGNSAPDKSGLPSDRFSAERTGGSVSTLTIQRTQQEDSAVYLCASSLPSGPFSYNSPLHFGNGTRLTVT.

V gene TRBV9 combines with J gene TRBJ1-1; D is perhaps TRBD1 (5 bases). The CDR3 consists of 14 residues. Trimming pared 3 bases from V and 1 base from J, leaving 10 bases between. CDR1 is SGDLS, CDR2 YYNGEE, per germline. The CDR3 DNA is TGTGCCAGCAGCGCCCTCGACAGGAACACTGAAGCTTTCTTT. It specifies CASSALDRNTEAFF.

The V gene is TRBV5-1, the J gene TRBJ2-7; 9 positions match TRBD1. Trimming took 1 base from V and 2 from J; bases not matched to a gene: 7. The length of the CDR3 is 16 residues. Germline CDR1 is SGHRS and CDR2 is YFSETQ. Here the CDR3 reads CASSLIGGTGTYEQYF. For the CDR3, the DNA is TGCGCCAGCAGCTTGATCGGGGGGACAGGGACCTACGAGCAGTACTTC.